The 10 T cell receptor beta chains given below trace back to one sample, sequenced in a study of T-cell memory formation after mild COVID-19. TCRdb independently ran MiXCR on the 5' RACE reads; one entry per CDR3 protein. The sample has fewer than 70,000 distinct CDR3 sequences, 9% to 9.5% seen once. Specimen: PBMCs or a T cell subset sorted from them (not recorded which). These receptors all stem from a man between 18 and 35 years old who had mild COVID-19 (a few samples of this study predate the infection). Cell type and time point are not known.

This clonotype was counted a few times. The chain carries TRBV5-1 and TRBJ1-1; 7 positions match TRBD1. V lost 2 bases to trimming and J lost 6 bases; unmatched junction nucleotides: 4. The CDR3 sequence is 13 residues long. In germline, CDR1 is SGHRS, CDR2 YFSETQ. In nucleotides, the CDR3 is TGCGCCAGCAGCTTAGAGGGGGCCCCTGAAGCTTTCTTT. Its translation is CASSLEGAPEAFF.

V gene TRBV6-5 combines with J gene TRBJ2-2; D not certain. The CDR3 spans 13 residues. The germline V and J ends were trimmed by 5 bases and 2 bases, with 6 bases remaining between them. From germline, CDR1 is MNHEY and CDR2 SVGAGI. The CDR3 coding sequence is TGTGCCAGCAGTCCGATTAACACCGGGGAGCTGTTTTTT. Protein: CASSPINTGELFF.

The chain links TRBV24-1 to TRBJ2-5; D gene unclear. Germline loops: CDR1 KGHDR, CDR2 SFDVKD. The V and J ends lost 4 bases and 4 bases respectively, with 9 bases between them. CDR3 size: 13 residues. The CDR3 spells CATSEPGRETQYF. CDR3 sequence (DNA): TGTGCCACCAGTGAACCCGGGCGAGAGACCCAGTACTTC.

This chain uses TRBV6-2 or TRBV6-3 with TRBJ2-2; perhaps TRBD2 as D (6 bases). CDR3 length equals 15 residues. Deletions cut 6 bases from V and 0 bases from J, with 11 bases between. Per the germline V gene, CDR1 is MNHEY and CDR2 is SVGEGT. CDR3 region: CASRGIAANTGELFF. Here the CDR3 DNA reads TGTGCCAGCAGGGGGATAGCGGCGAACACCGGGGAGCTGTTTTTT.

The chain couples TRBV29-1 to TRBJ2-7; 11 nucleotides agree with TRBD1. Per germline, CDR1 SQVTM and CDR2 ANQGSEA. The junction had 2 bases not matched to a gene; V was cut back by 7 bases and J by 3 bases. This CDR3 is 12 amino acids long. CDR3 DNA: TGCAGCGGCGGGACAGGGGGCTACGAGCAGTACTTC. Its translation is CSGGTGGYEQYF.

CDR3 protein: CASSQEDTGFSGNTIYF. The CDR3 DNA sequence: TGCGCCAGCAGCCAAGAAGATACAGGGTTCTCTGGAAACACCATATATTTT. The chain uses TRBV4-1 and TRBJ1-3; tentatively, D is TRBD1 (6 bases). Germline assignment: CDR1 MGHRA and CDR2 YSYEKL. V lost 0 bases and J lost 0, with 12 bases in between. The CDR3 consists of 17 residues.

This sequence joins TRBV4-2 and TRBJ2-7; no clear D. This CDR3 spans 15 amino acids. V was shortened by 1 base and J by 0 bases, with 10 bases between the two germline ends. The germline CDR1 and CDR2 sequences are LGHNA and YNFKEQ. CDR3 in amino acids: CASSQATPSSYEQYF. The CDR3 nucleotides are TGTGCCAGCAGCCAAGCGACTCCCAGCTCCTACGAGCAGTACTTC.

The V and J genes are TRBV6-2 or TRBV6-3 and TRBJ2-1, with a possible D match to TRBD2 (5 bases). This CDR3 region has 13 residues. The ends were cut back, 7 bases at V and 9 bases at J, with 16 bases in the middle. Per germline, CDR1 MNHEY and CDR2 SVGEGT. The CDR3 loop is CASTNKRVGEQFF. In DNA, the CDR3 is TGTGCCAGCACTAACAAGAGGGTTGGTGAGCAGTTCTTC.

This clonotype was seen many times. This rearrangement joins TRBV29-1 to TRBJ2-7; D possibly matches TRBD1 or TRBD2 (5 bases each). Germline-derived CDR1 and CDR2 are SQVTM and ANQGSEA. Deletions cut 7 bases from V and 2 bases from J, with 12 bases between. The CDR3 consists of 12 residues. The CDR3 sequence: CSGGTDAYEQYF. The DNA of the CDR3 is TGCAGCGGGGGGACCGACGCCTACGAGCAGTACTTC.

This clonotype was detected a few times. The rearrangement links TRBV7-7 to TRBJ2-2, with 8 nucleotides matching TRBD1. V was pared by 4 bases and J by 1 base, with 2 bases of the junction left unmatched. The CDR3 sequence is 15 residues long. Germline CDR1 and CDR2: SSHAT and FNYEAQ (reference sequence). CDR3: CASSSGTGNTGELFF. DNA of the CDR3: TGTGCCAGCAGCTCCGGGACAGGGAACACCGGGGAGCTGTTTTTT.